Shown below are 6 T cell receptor beta chains from a single sample sequenced in a study of blood T cell repertoires in COVID-19. The table came from immunoSEQ multiplex PCR; TCRdb's copy has only in-frame clones and leaves some out. Of about 91,000 clones detected, over 70% appear once; the ten largest clones hold just under 10%. The sequenced material came from peripheral blood. The receptors were gathered from a woman older than 75 with acute or convalescent COVID-19.

The V call is TRBV5-6, the J call TRBJ2-3; D call uncertain. Germline V lookup: CDR1 SGHDT, CDR2 YYEEEE. Trimming pared 0 bases from V and 8 bases from J, leaving 16 bases between. The CDR3 sequence is 15 residues long. CDR3 residues: CASSLGLQKRGTQYF. The CDR3 bases are TGTGCCAGCAGCTTGGGACTCCAGAAACGTGGTACGCAGTATTTT.

A note on this clone: One junction end disagrees with the germline gene, perhaps due to a read error. The CDR3 DNA reads as TGTGCCAGCAGCTTTAGAGGACAGAAGGAGATCCAGTACTTC. Encoded protein: CASSFRGQKEIQYF. This sequence joins TRBV7-9 and TRBJ2-5, with a possible D match to TRBD1 (6 bases). The CDR3 length is 14 residues. Looked up from germline, CDR1 is SEHNR and CDR2 is FQNEAQ (reference sequence).

This clone was counted a single time. The chain uses TRBV9 and TRBJ2-5; 7 nucleotides align to TRBD2. Germline CDR1 SGDLS, CDR2 YYNGEE. The CDR3 runs to 15 residues. Trimming removed 4 bases from V and 2 bases from J; junction bases left unmatched: 8. This chain's CDR3 is CASSLGASGQETQYF. CDR3 nucleotides: TGTGCCAGCAGCCTCGGGGCTAGCGGTCAAGAGACCCAGTACTTC.

DNA for the CDR3: TGTGCCAGCAGCTCGTGGACAGGGGGAAACACTGAAGCTTTCTTT. Its protein is CASSSWTGGNTEAFF. The chain joins TRBV7-2 to TRBJ1-1; 10 nucleotides align to TRBD1. V was pared by 4 bases and J by 2 bases, with 4 bases of the junction left unmatched. The CDR3 is 15 amino acids. Germline V gene lookup returns CDR1 SGHTA and CDR2 FQGNSA.

This clone showed up just once. The V call is TRBV6-1, the J call TRBJ2-7; 9 bases agree with TRBD2. The CDR3 sequence is 17 residues long. Trimming at V came to 4 bases and at J to 2 bases, leaving 12 bases not matched to a gene. Germline V lookup: CDR1 MNHNS, CDR2 SASEGT. CDR3 nucleotide sequence: TGTGCCAGCAGTGGGGAGGGGGCCGGGACTAGCACCTACGAGCAGTACTTC. This encodes CASSGEGAGTSTYEQYF.

This chain connects TRBV5-5 to TRBJ1-4; 9 bases line up with TRBD1. The J segment lost 4 bases and the V segment lost 6 bases, leaving 10 bases of the junction unmatched. This CDR3 has 16 amino acids. Germline values: CDR1 SGHKS, CDR2 YYEKEE (reference sequence). Here the CDR3 DNA reads TGTGCCAGCACACCATTACCGACAGGGGGTAATGAAAAACTGTTTTTT. Residues: CASTPLPTGGNEKLFF.